Sequencing of this T cell receptor (beta chain) was carried out in a study of T-cell reconstitution after alpha-beta-depleted transplantation in children. General study results and limits: Some patients owed their high day-60 TCRbeta diversity to surviving recipient T cells and thymic progenitors. Most T-cell counts and diversity one year after the transplant came from T cells that were newly produced. Reports say that about two months after transplant, the alpha-beta T cells came out of several hundred graft clones that had expanded.

Germline loops: CDR1 SGDLS, CDR2 YYNGEE. V was clipped by 4 bases and J by 0 bases, with 10 bases between them. The CDR3 is made up of 14 amino acids. Molecular barcoding with unique molecular identifiers was used for the TCRbeta library. Using its own MiXCR run on the PCR reads, TCRdb lists one record per CDR3 protein. The table shows about 900,000 distinct CDR3 sequences, with under 30% occurring only once. As for this clonotype: Its cognate antigen is unknown.

The origin of this receptor is a boy younger than two who had a stem cell transplant for SCID, so the T cells may come from the graft donor. The sample was PBMCs, mostly from graft donor cells, taken 360 days after TCRalphabeta/CD19-depleted stem cell transplant. V usage is TRBV9 and J usage is TRBJ1-1; D remains ambiguous. CDR3 in DNA: TGTGCCAGCAGCTCCGGAGATATGAACACTGAAGCTTTCTTT. Translating gives CASSSGDMNTEAFF. Using reference TRBV9 and TRBJ1-1 for the parts outside the CDR3, the full variable domain is DSGVTQTPKHLITATGQRVTLRCSPRSGDLSVYWYQQSLDQGLQFLIQYYNGEERAKGNILERFSAQQFPDLHSELNLSSLELGDSALYFCASSSGDMNTEAFFGQGTRLTVV.